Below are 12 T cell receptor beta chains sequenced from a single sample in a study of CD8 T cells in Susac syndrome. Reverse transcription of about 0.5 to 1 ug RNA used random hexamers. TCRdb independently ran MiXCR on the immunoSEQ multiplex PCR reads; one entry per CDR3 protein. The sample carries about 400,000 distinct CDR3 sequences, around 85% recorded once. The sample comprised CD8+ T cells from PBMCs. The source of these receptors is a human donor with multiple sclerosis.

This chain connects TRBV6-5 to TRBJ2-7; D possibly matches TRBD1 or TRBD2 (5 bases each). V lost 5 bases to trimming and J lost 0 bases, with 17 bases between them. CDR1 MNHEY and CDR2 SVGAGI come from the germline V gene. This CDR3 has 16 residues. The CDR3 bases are TGTGCCAGCAGTCACGATTGGGGACGGGCCTCCTACGAGCAGTACTTC. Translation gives CASSHDWGRASYEQYF.

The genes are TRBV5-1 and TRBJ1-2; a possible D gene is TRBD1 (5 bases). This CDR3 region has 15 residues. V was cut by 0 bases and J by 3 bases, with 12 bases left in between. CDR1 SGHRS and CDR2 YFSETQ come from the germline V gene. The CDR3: CASSLAPSGYYGYTF. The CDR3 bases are TGCGCCAGCAGCTTGGCCCCATCAGGGTACTATGGCTACACCTTC. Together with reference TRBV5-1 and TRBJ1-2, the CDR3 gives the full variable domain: KAGVTQTPRYLIKTRGQQVTLSCSPISGHRSVSWYQQTPGQGLQFLFEYFSETQRNKGNFPGRFSGRQFSNSRSEMNVSTLELGDSALYLCASSLAPSGYYGYTFGSGTRLTVV.

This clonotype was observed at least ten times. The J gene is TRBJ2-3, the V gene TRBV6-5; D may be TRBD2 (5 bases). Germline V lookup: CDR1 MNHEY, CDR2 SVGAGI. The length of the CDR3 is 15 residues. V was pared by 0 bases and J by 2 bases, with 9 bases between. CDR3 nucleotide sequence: TGTGCCAGCAGTTACTCGACCGGGGTCACAGATACGCAGTATTTT. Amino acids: CASSYSTGVTDTQYF.

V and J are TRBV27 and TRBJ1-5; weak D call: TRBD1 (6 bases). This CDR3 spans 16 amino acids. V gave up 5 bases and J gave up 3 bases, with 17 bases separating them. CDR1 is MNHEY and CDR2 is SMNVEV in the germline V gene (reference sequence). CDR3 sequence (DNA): TGTGCCAGCAGTCTAGGAGGGGGGGGACTCAATCAGCCCCAGCATTTT. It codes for CASSLGGGGLNQPQHF.

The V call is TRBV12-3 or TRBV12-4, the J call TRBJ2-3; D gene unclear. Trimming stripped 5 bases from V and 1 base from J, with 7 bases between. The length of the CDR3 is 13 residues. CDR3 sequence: CASSGSGTDTQYF. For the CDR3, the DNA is TGTGCCAGCAGTGGCTCAGGCACAGATACGCAGTATTTT.

The CDR3 nucleotides are TGTGCCAGCAGTAGGGGATCCCCCGGTCCCCGGGGCCCCTACAATGAGCAGTTCTTC. It codes for CASSRGSPGPRGPYNEQFF. The chain has TRBV6-1 and TRBJ2-1, with D perhaps assigned TRBD1 or TRBD2 (5 bases each). The CDR3 loop spans 19 amino acids. Between the trimmed V and J ends, which lost 5 bases and 2 bases, there was a span of 25 bases. Germline loops: CDR1 MNHNS, CDR2 SASEGT.

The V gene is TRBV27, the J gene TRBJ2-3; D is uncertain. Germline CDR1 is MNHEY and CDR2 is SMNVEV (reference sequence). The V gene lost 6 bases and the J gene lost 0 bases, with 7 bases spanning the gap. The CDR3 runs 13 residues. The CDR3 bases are TGTGCCAGCAGCTTGGCTAGCACAGATACGCAGTATTTT. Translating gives CASSLASTDTQYF.

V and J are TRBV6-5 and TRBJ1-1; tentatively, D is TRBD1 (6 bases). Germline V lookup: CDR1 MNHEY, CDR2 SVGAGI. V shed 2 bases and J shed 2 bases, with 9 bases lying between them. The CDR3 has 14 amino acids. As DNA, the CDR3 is TGTGCCAGCAGTTACAGGGGGTATAACACTGAAGCTTTCTTT. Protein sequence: CASSYRGYNTEAFF.

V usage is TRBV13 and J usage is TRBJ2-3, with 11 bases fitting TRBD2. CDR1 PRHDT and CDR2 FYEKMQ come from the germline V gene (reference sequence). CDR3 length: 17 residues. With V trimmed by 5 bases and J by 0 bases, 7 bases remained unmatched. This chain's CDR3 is CASSTGGTSGSTDTQYF. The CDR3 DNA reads TGTGCCAGCAGCACTGGAGGGACTAGCGGTAGCACAGATACGCAGTATTTT.

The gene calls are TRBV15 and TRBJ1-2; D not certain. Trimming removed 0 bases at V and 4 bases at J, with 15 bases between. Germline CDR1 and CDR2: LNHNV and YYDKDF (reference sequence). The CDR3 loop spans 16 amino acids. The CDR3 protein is CATSRDRSLSGYGYTF. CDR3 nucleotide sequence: TGTGCCACCAGCAGAGATCGTAGCTTGTCTGGCTATGGCTACACCTTC.

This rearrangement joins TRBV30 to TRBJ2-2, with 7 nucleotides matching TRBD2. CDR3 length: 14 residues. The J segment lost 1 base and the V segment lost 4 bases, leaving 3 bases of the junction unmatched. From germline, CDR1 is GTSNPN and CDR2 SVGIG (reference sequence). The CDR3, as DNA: TGTGCCTGGATCTCTAGCGGGAACACCGGGGAGCTGTTTTTT. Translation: CAWISSGNTGELFF.

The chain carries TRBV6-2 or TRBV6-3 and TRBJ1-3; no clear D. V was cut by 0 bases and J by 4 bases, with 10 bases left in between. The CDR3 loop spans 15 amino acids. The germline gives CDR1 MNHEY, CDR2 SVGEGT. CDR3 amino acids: CASSYSDVGGNTIYF. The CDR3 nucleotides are TGTGCCAGCAGTTACTCGGATGTCGGGGGAAACACCATATATTTT.